The rows below give T cell receptor beta chains drawn from one sample of a study of blood T cell repertoires in COVID-19. Clones were sequenced by immunoSEQ multiplex PCR, and TCRdb holds only the in-frame ones, with some missing. Of 390,000 or so clones in the sample, 87% are singletons; the top ten hold approximately 9.3%. The sample taken for sequencing was PBMCs or T cells enriched from blood (not recorded which). Source of these receptors: a woman between 50 and 59 years old who had recovered from COVID-19. Each CDR3 is given with its conserved first and last residue. D genes are given only for firm matches. The size field is filled for only some rows; it gives once, few, many or a size class.

d_gene	v_gene	len	j_gene	abundance	CDR3aa	CDR3nt
-	TRBV21-1	20	TRBJ1-2	-	CASSKAIQGTEEKSNYGYTF	TGTGCCAGCAGCAAAGCGATTCAGGGAACCGAGGAGAAATCTAACTATGGCTACACCTTC
TRBD1	TRBV27	15	TRBJ1-2	-	CASSSDRDIANGYTF	TGTGCCAGCAGTTCTGACAGGGACATCGCCAATGGCTACACCTTC
TRBD1	TRBV7-9	16	TRBJ2-7	-	CASSRPGTGAVYEQYF	TGTGCCAGCAGCAGACCCGGGACAGGGGCAGTATACGAGCAGTACTTC
-	TRBV28	13	TRBJ1-3	-	CASSGGGVDTIYF	TGTGCCAGCAGTGGAGGAGGGGTAGACACCATATATTTT
-	TRBV28	15	TRBJ1-2	-	CASSLPPSGNYGYTF	TGTGCCAGCAGTTTGCCCCCGTCGGGTAACTATGGCTACACCTTC
TRBD1	TRBV7-9	17	TRBJ2-6	-	CASSVGTGAPGANVLTF	TGTGCCAGCAGCGTAGGAACAGGGGCCCCTGGGGCCAACGTCCTGACTTTC
-	TRBV4-1	16	TRBJ1-6	once	CASSQDWTAYNSPLHF	TGCGCCAGCAGCCAAGACTGGACAGCTTATAATTCACCCCTCCACTTT
TRBD1	TRBV5-1	13	TRBJ1-1	few	CASSVDRFTEAFF	TGCGCCAGCAGCGTGGACAGGTTCACTGAAGCTTTCTTT
TRBD1	TRBV7-8	15	TRBJ1-2	-	CASSKTGGLGNGYTF	TGTGCCAGCAGCAAGACAGGGGGCTTAGGGAATGGCTACACCTTC
TRBD1	TRBV28	13	TRBJ2-1	-	CASRLGQGGEQFF	TGTGCCAGCAGACTGGGACAGGGCGGTGAGCAGTTCTTC
-	TRBV30	13	TRBJ1-5	few	CALGGEGNQPQHF	TGTGCCTTAGGGGGAGAGGGCAATCAGCCCCAGCATTTT
TRBD2	TRBV29-1	11	TRBJ2-7	-	CSVEEGGEQYF	TGCAGCGTTGAAGAGGGGGGGGAGCAGTACTTC
-	TRBV3-1/TRBV3-2	13	TRBJ1-5	once	CASSHKGEQPQHF	TGTGCCAGCAGCCATAAGGGGGAACAGCCCCAGCATTTT
-	TRBV3-1/TRBV3-2	13	TRBJ1-2	-	CASSQQGGHGYTF	TGTGCCAGCAGTCAACAGGGCGGTCATGGCTACACCTTC
-	TRBV6-2/TRBV6-3	14	TRBJ2-5	-	CASSYSLESETQYF	TGTGCCAGCAGTTACTCGCTGGAGTCAGAGACCCAGTACTTC
-	TRBV4-1	14	TRBJ1-1	-	CASSLGQMNTEAFF	TGCGCCAGCAGCCTAGGACAGATGAACACTGAAGCTTTCTTT
-	TRBV6-5	15	TRBJ2-7	-	CASQQRPLQSYEQYF	TGTGCCAGCCAACAACGTCCTCTACAGAGCTACGAGCAGTACTTC
-	TRBV5-1	14	TRBJ1-1	-	CASSPSGANTEAFF	TGCGCCAGCAGCCCCTCAGGGGCCAACACTGAAGCTTTCTTT